The 25 T cell receptor beta chains presented below share a single source sample, sequenced in a study of spatial heterogeneity in lung cancer. Time point: sample taken at primary tumor resection. Unsorted whole RNA of tumor, nontumor lung or frozen PBMC was sequenced. TCRdb re-derived calls from the 5' RACE reads in MiXCR, one entry per CDR3 protein. Of roughly 79,000 distinct CDR3 sequences detected, over 10% appear once; the ten largest clones hold approximately 4.2%. The sample in question was PBMCs, obtained at surgery. The receptors shown here come from a male donor with early-stage non-small cell lung cancer.

This clonotype has a handful of counts. The J gene is TRBJ2-7, the V gene TRBV7-2, with a tentative D call TRBD2 (6 bases). V was shortened by 5 bases and J by 3 bases, with 11 bases between the two germline ends. The V gene's germline CDR1 is SGHTA and CDR2 FQGNSA. The CDR3 is 13 residues long. CDR3 loop: CASSPGLGYEQYF. CDR3 DNA: TGTGCCAGCAGCCCGGGACTCGGCTACGAGCAGTACTTC.

This clonotype turned up a few times. The rearrangement joins TRBV7-7 to TRBJ2-1; D possibly uses TRBD1 or TRBD2 (5 bases each). CDR3 length: 13 amino acids. Germline V CDR1 and CDR2: SSHAT, FNYEAQ (reference sequence). V was pared by 5 bases and J by 4 bases, with 9 bases between. CDR3 in amino acids: CASSPEGYNEQFF. The CDR3, as DNA: TGTGCCAGCAGCCCCGAGGGGTACAATGAGCAGTTCTTC.

This clonotype was counted ten times or more. The rearrangement uses TRBV5-6 and TRBJ1-2; D is undetermined. The V gene lost 3 bases and the J gene lost 6 bases, with 15 bases spanning the gap. This CDR3 region has 14 residues. Looked up from germline, CDR1 is SGHDT and CDR2 is YYEEEE. In nucleotides, the CDR3 is TGTGCCAGCAGCTCCGGATATCCCGTGGATGGCTACACCTTC. This sequence encodes CASSSGYPVDGYTF.

This clonotype was counted ten times or more. V gene TRBV24-1 combines with J gene TRBJ2-1; TRBD1 aligns across 10 bases. With 5 bases clipped from V and 3 bases from J, the junction kept 15 bases outside the gene matches. CDR3 size: 19 residues. Germline assignment: CDR1 KGHDR and CDR2 SFDVKD. CDR3: CATSARPGTGAGSYNEQFF. CDR3 nucleotides: TGTGCCACCAGTGCCCGCCCGGGGACAGGGGCCGGGAGCTACAATGAGCAGTTCTTC.

The J gene is TRBJ1-1, the V gene TRBV6-5; D remains unclear. CDR1 and CDR2 from the germline V gene are MNHEY and SVGAGI. Trimming stripped 6 bases from V and 0 bases from J, with 5 bases between. There are 12 residues in the CDR3. The CDR3 protein is CASRRVNTEAFF. As DNA, the CDR3 is TGTGCCAGCAGGAGGGTGAACACTGAAGCTTTCTTT.

The gene calls are TRBV24-1 and TRBJ2-2, with D unresolved. This CDR3 contains 15 residues. Trimming left V 2 bases short and J 1 base short, with 7 bases between. The germline V gene encodes CDR1 KGHDR and CDR2 SFDVKD. CDR3 amino acids: CATSDSDGNTGELFF. CDR3 DNA sequence: TGTGCCACCAGTGATTCGGACGGGAACACCGGGGAGCTGTTTTTT.

This clonotype was seen a handful of times. The chain recombines TRBV5-1 with TRBJ2-1, with 12 nucleotides matching TRBD1. Per germline, CDR1 SGHRS and CDR2 YFSETQ. V dropped 3 bases and J dropped 7; count of bases not matched to a gene: 5. The CDR3 extends over 15 amino acids. CDR3: CASSSGTGGENEQFF. The CDR3 DNA reads TGCGCCAGCAGCTCCGGGACAGGGGGCGAGAATGAGCAGTTCTTC.

In this sample, this clonotype turned up a few times. The chain carries TRBV20-1 and TRBJ1-1; D gene ambiguous. The CDR3 covers 13 residues. Germline-derived CDR1 and CDR2 are DFQATT and SNEGSKA (reference sequence). The germline V and J ends were trimmed by 4 bases and 1 base, with 10 bases remaining between them. The CDR3 is CSAKESQNTEAFF. CDR3 bases: TGCAGTGCTAAAGAATCTCAGAACACTGAAGCTTTCTTT.

Written as DNA, the CDR3 is TGTGCCAGCAGGAGGGTAACTGAAGCTTTCTTT. It is translated as CASRRVTEAFF. The chain combines TRBV6-1 with TRBJ1-1, with no clear D. Trimming took 6 bases from V and 5 from J, leaving 7 bases between them. Germline V CDR1 and CDR2: MNHNS, SASEGT. This CDR3 is 11 amino acids long.

The chain uses TRBV7-9 and TRBJ2-1; 9 bases are a match to TRBD1. The germline gives CDR1 SEHNR, CDR2 FQNEAQ (reference sequence). With 5 bases clipped from V and 6 bases from J, the junction kept 5 bases outside the gene matches. CDR3 length equals 14 residues. The CDR3 region is CASSPGGQGNEQFF. The CDR3 DNA is TGTGCCAGCAGCCCTGGGGGACAGGGCAATGAGCAGTTCTTC.

By proportion, this clonotype is medium-sized. V usage is TRBV29-1 and J usage is TRBJ2-5; 11 bases fit TRBD1. Per germline, CDR1 SQVTM and CDR2 ANQGSEA. The trim removed 4 bases at V and 3 bases at J, leaving 13 bases unmatched. The CDR3 consists of 17 residues. For the CDR3, the DNA is TGCAGCGTTGCCGGTCTTACACGGACAGGGGGCGAAGAGACCCAGTACTTC. It translates to CSVAGLTRTGGEETQYF.

The V gene is TRBV3-1, the J gene TRBJ2-1; D unresolved. There are 11 residues in the CDR3. The V end was cut by 3 bases, the J end by 8 bases, with 5 bases between. CDR1 is LGHDT, CDR2 YNNKEL, per germline (reference sequence). The CDR3 spells CASSQYDEQFF. The CDR3 DNA sequence: TGTGCCAGCAGCCAGTACGATGAGCAGTTCTTC.

This clonotype was seen more than once but under ten times. The V call is TRBV7-3, the J call TRBJ2-1; 7 positions match TRBD2. Germline V gene data show CDR1 as SGHTA and CDR2 as FQGTGA. The CDR3 is 15 residues long. V was pared by 5 bases and J by 4 bases, with 8 bases of the junction left unmatched. CDR3 region: CASSPRLGGYNEQFF. The CDR3 DNA follows: TGTGCCAGCAGCCCTCGTCTGGGGGGGTACAATGAGCAGTTCTTC. Combining the CDR3 with reference TRBV7-3 and TRBJ2-1 gives the whole variable domain GAGVSQTPSNKVTEKGKYVELRCDPISGHTALYWYRQSLGQGPEFLIYFQGTGAADDSGLPNDRFFAVRPEGSVSTLKIQRTERGDSAVYLCASSPRLGGYNEQFFGPGTRLTVL.

This clonotype was picked up a small number of times. This chain links TRBV29-1 with TRBJ1-1; 8 positions match TRBD1. The CDR3 has 14 amino acids. In germline, CDR1 is SQVTM, CDR2 ANQGSEA. V was pared by 8 bases and J by 0 bases, with 8 bases of the junction left unmatched. The CDR3 DNA reads as TGCAGCTTGACAGGGGCTCGCATGAACACTGAAGCTTTCTTT. Amino acids: CSLTGARMNTEAFF.

J is TRBJ2-7 and V is TRBV5-1; 9 bases are a match to TRBD1. The CDR3 is 15 residues long. Germline V gene sequence: CDR1 SGHRS, CDR2 YFSETQ. Trimming at V came to 4 bases and at J to 5 bases, leaving 10 bases not matched to a gene. CDR3 loop: CASSPGTGQDNEQYF. In DNA form, the CDR3 reads TGCGCCAGCAGCCCCGGGACAGGGCAGGACAACGAGCAGTACTTC.

The sample holds a few counts of this clonotype. The genes are TRBV5-1 and TRBJ2-6; 8 nucleotides align to TRBD2. Trimming cost V 4 bases and J 4 bases; bases outside gene matches: 7. This CDR3 is built from 16 residues. CDR1 and CDR2 from the germline V gene are SGHRS and YFSETQ. The CDR3 DNA reads TGCGCCAGCAGCCCGGGGGGGGGCGCAGGGGCCAACGTCCTGACTTTC. It is translated as CASSPGGGAGANVLTF.

The chain links TRBV7-9 to TRBJ1-2; perhaps TRBD1 as D (6 bases). Deletions cut 5 bases from V and 3 bases from J, with 10 bases between. The germline V gene encodes CDR1 SEHNR and CDR2 FQNEAQ (reference sequence). CDR3 length: 13 amino acids. CDR3 nucleotides: TGTGCCAGCAGCCAGGACAGCTACTATGGCTACACCTTC. It translates to CASSQDSYYGYTF.

J is TRBJ2-1 and V is TRBV7-8, with D unresolved. There are 12 residues in the CDR3. Germline loops: CDR1 SGHVS, CDR2 FQNEAQ. Trimming pared 3 bases from V and 9 bases from J, leaving 9 bases between. The CDR3 loop is CASSFKGFEQFF. The CDR3 DNA follows: TGTGCCAGCAGCTTTAAAGGCTTTGAGCAGTTCTTC.

This rearrangement joins TRBV20-1 to TRBJ2-1; tentatively, D is TRBD1 or TRBD2 (5 bases each). V shed 5 bases and J shed 9 bases, with 17 bases lying between them. CDR1 and CDR2 from the germline V gene are DFQATT and SNEGSKA (reference sequence). This CDR3 has 13 residues. CDR3 residues: CSARDLRQLEQFF. The DNA of the CDR3 is TGCAGTGCTCGGGACCTCAGGCAGCTTGAGCAGTTCTTC.

In this sample, this clonotype turned up a few times. The rearrangement uses TRBV3-1 and TRBJ2-3, with 8 bases fitting TRBD2. CDR1 and CDR2 (germline): LGHDT, YNNKEL (reference sequence). CDR3 length: 15 residues. J was trimmed by 5 bases and V by 4 bases; bases with no gene match: 8. The chain's CDR3 is CASSPLSGGEDTQYF. The CDR3, as DNA: TGTGCCAGCAGCCCTCTTTCGGGGGGGGAAGATACGCAGTATTTT.

V gene TRBV9 combines with J gene TRBJ2-3, with D possibly matching TRBD2 (7 bases). This CDR3 has 17 residues. The germline CDR1 and CDR2 sequences are SGDLS and YYNGEE. V lost 3 bases and J 1 base, leaving 18 bases between the germline ends. This CDR3 reads CASSEWGGRGGTDTQYF. The CDR3 region has the DNA TGTGCCAGCAGCGAATGGGGGGGGCGGGGCGGCACAGATACGCAGTATTTT. The whole variable domain, filled in from reference TRBV9 and TRBJ2-3, reads DSGVTQTPKHLITATGQRVTLRCSPRSGDLSVYWYQQSLDQGLQFLIQYYNGEERAKGNILERFSAQQFPDLHSELNLSSLELGDSALYFCASSEWGGRGGTDTQYFGPGTRLTVL.

The chain uses TRBV7-9 and TRBJ2-7; D remains unclear. Germline-derived CDR1 and CDR2 are SEHNR and FQNEAQ (reference sequence). The CDR3 consists of 13 residues. V lost 0 bases, J lost 3 bases, and 6 bases lay in between. The CDR3 sequence is CASSLARNYEQYF. CDR3 nucleotide sequence: TGTGCCAGCAGCTTAGCCCGGAACTACGAGCAGTACTTC.

The chain has TRBV6-1 and TRBJ1-1; D remains unclear. CDR1 and CDR2 (germline): MNHNS, SASEGT. The V end was cut by 5 bases, the J end by 3 bases, with 7 bases between. This CDR3 region has 12 residues. Here the CDR3 DNA reads TGTGCCAGCAGTCTTGCGGACACTGAAGCTTTCTTT. Its translation: CASSLADTEAFF.

CDR3 residues: CASSPGLGLSTDTQYF. Here the CDR3 DNA reads TGTGCCAGCAGCCCTGGACTGGGGTTGAGCACAGATACGCAGTATTTT. The genes are TRBV7-3 and TRBJ2-3; D is perhaps TRBD2 (5 bases). This CDR3 region has 16 residues. V lost 5 bases and J 0 bases, leaving 15 bases between the germline ends. Per germline, CDR1 SGHTA and CDR2 FQGTGA. Together with reference TRBV7-3 and TRBJ2-3, the CDR3 gives the full variable domain: GAGVSQTPSNKVTEKGKYVELRCDPISGHTALYWYRQSLGQGPEFLIYFQGTGAADDSGLPNDRFFAVRPEGSVSTLKIQRTERGDSAVYLCASSPGLGLSTDTQYFGPGTRLTVL.

This clonotype has a count of ten or more. The CDR3 sequence is CSVPTGSGHTDTQYF. CDR3 bases: TGCAGCGTTCCCACAGGGTCGGGTCACACAGATACGCAGTATTTT. The rearrangement links TRBV29-1 to TRBJ2-3, with D tentatively TRBD1 (6 bases). Germline V gene lookup returns CDR1 SQVTM and CDR2 ANQGSEA. V lost 5 bases to trimming and J lost 2 bases, with 17 bases between them. The CDR3 is made up of 15 amino acids.